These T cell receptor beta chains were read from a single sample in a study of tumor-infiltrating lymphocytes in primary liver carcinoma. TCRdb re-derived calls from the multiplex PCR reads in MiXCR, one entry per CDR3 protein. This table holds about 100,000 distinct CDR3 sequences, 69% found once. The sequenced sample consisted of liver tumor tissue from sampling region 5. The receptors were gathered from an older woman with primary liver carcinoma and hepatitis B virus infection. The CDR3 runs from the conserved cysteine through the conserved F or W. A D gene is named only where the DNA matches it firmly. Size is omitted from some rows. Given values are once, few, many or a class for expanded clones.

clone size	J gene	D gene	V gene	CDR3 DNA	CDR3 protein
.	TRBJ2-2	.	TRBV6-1	TGTGCCTGCGGCACAGGGTATACCGGGGAACTGTTTTTT	CACGTGYTGELFF
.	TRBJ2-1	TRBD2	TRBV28	TGTGCCAGCAGTATGTCCCGGACTAGCGAGCATGAGCAGTTCTTC	CASSMSRTSEHEQFF
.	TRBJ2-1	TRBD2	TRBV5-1	TGCGCCAGCAGCTTGGGGGGGACTAGCGGGTCCCGAGAACAGCTCTTC	CASSLGGTSGSREQLF
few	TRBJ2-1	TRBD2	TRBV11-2	TGTACCAGCAGGACTAGCGGGAGGATTGGGCAGTTCTTC	CTSRTSGRIGQFF
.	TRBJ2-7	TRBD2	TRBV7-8	TGTGCCAGTAGCGTTAGCGGGAGCTCCGTCTACAAGCAGTACTTC	CASSVSGSSVYKQYF
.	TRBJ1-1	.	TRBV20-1	TGCAGTGCTAGAGGGGGGGCTGAAGCTTTCTTT	CSARGGAEAFF
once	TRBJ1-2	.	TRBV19	TGTGCCAGTAGTATCCTGTATTGCTACACCTTC	CASSILYCYTF
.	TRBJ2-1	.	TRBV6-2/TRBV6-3	TGTGCCAGTAGCCGCAGGACGGGGAATGAGCAGTTTTTC	CASSRRTGNEQFF
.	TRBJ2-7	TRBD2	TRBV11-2	TGTGCCAACAGCTTACTAGCGAGACAAGGCGAGCAGTACTTC	CANSLLARQGEQYF
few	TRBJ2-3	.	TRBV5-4	TGTGCCAGCAGCCTTTTAGTAACAGATACGCAGTATTTT	CASSLLVTDTQYF
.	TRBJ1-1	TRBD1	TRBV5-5	TGTGCCAGTAGCTTGATGGGACAGATAAGGAACACTGAAGCTTTCTTT	CASSLMGQIRNTEAFF
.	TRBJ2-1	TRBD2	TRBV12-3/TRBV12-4	TGTGCCTGCAGTTTAGAGGCAGTGCCGGGACTAGCGTACAATGAGCAGTTCTTC	CACSLEAVPGLAYNEQFF
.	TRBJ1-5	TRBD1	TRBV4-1	TGCGCCATCAGCCAGGTGGACAGGGCAGATCAGCCCCAGCATTTT	CAISQVDRADQPQHF
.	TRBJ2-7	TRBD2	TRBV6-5	TGTGCCGGCAGTTACCAGCCGGTAGCGGGACCCTACGAGCAGTACTTC	CAGSYQPVAGPYEQYF
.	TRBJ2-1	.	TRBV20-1	TGCAGTGCTAGAGGGTGGCGAGGTCTTAACAATGAGCAGTTCTTC	CSARGWRGLNNEQFF
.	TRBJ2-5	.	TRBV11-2	TGTGCCAGCAGCGGGGGGAGCTCCGGAGTAGAGATCCAGTACTTC	CASSGGSSGVEIQYF
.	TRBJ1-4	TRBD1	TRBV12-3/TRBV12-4	TGTGCCAGCAGACCGGGACAGGGAGGTGGAAAACTGTTTTTT	CASRPGQGGGKLFF
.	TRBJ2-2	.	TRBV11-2	TGCGTCAGCAGCTTAGATAGGACTGGGGATCTGTTTTTT	CVSSLDRTGDLFF
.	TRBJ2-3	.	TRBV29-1	TGCAGCGTTGGAATCCACGGCACAGATACACAATATTTT	CSVGIHGTDTQYF
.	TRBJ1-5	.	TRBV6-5	TGTGTCAGTAGTAGAGATCAGGGCAGCAATCGGCCCCAGCATTTT	CVSSRDQGSNRPQHF
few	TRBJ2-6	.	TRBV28	TGTGCCAGCACCCCGCCCCAGGGGAAGGGGTCTGGGGCCAACGTCCTGACTTTC	CASTPPQGKGSGANVLTF
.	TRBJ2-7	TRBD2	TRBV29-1	TGCAGCGTTACAAACACGGGACCGGCGGGAGACGAGCAGTACTTC	CSVTNTGPAGDEQYF
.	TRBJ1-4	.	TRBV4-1	TGTGCCAGCAGCCAAGAAATGAGGCCAGCGGACTCGAATGAAAAACTGTTTTTT	CASSQEMRPADSNEKLFF
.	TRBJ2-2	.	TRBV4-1	TGCGCCAGCTGCCAAGTAGAGATGGGATTTACGACCGGGGAGCTGTTTTTT	CASCQVEMGFTTGELFF
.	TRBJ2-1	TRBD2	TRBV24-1	TGTGCCACCAGTGAGCTGACTAGCGGGAGTTTGGTTGAGCATTTCTTC	CATSELTSGSLVEHFF
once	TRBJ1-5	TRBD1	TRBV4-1	TGCGCCAGCAGCCAAGTTTCGGGACAGGGCGAGCCCCAGCGTTTT	CASSQVSGQGEPQRF
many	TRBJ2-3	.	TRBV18	TGTGCCAGCTCACCTCCCGGACGCACAGATACGCAGTATTTT	CASSPPGRTDTQYF
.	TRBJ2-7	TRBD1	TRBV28	TGTGCCAGCAGTCAAGGGGGACAGGGGGCCTACGAGCAGTGCTTC	CASSQGGQGAYEQCF
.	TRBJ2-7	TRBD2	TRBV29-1	TGCAGCGTTGGCGGGGGGCGCTTCGAGCAATACTTC	CSVGGGRFEQYF
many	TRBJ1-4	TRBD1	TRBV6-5	TGTGCCGGCAGTCGACAGGGGATGGGTGAAAAACTGTTTTTT	CAGSRQGMGEKLFF